Below, 21 T cell receptor beta chains from the same sample are listed, as sequenced in a study of blood T cell repertoires in COVID-19. Clones were read by immunoSEQ multiplex PCR, and TCRdb kept only the in-frame ones, dropping some. The data hold approximately 400,000 clones, with 88% observed a single time. The source material was PBMCs or T cells enriched from blood (not recorded which). The receptors originated from a young woman who had recovered from COVID-19.

The V and J genes are TRBV6-2 or TRBV6-3 and TRBJ2-4, with a possible D match to TRBD2 (5 bases). Per germline, CDR1 MNHEY and CDR2 SVGEGT. The CDR3 consists of 14 residues. Trimming left V 5 bases short and J 0 bases short, with 8 bases between. CDR3 nucleotide sequence: TGTGCCAGCAGTCCCGGACTAGCCAAAAACATTCAGTACTTC. It yields the protein CASSPGLAKNIQYF.

The rearrangement links TRBV11-1 to TRBJ1-3; no clear D gene. The CDR3 has 15 residues. The V end lost 3 bases, the J end lost 7 bases, and 16 bases lay between the germline ends. Germline V CDR1 and CDR2: SGHAT, FQDESV (reference sequence). CDR3 sequence: CASSLDIEDSNTIYF. For the CDR3, the DNA is TGTGCCAGCAGCTTGGATATAGAGGATTCGAACACCATATATTTT.

The V call is TRBV4-3, the J call TRBJ2-5; a possible D gene is TRBD2 (7 bases). This CDR3 contains 16 residues. Trimming pared 0 bases from V and 2 bases from J, leaving 13 bases between. The germline CDR1 and CDR2 sequences are LGHNA and YSLEER. The CDR3 protein is CASSQEWRGPQETQYF. CDR3 DNA sequence: TGCGCCAGCAGCCAAGAATGGCGGGGGCCTCAAGAGACCCAGTACTTC.

The V call is TRBV2, the J call TRBJ2-1, with D possibly being TRBD2 (5 bases). CDR1 is SNHLY, CDR2 FYNNEI, per germline. CDR3 length equals 13 residues. Trimming pared 6 bases from V and 0 bases from J, leaving 6 bases between. The CDR3 DNA sequence: TGTGCCAGCAGGGACTCCTCCTACAATGAGCAGTTCTTC. The encoded protein is CASRDSSYNEQFF.

This rearrangement joins TRBV6-1 to TRBJ1-3; 7 bases map to TRBD1. Germline CDR1 and CDR2: MNHNS and SASEGT. The V segment lost 3 bases and the J segment 3 bases; nucleotides outside the gene matches: 5. The CDR3 length is 15 residues. DNA of the CDR3: TGTGCCAGCAGTGAGTCCTCAGGGGGTGGAAACACCATATATTTT. It yields the protein CASSESSGGGNTIYF.

The chain employs TRBV5-8 and TRBJ1-2; no definite D call. Between the trimmed V and J ends, which lost 6 bases and 0 bases, there was a span of 12 bases. CDR3 size: 14 residues. In germline, CDR1 is SGHTS, CDR2 YDEGEE. For the CDR3, the DNA is TGTGCCAGCATCCTGGGCAGTTCTAACTATGGCTACACCTTC. Amino acid sequence: CASILGSSNYGYTF.

The J gene is TRBJ1-6, the V gene TRBV19; 12 nucleotides line up with TRBD1. Germline V lookup: CDR1 LNHDA, CDR2 SQIVND (reference sequence). V was clipped by 5 bases and J by 6 bases; unmatched bases: 8. The CDR3 has 17 amino acids. The CDR3 is CASSQRDRGPFNSPLHF. The DNA for the CDR3 is TGTGCCAGTAGTCAACGGGACAGGGGGCCTTTTAATTCACCCCTCCACTTT.

The chain is built from TRBV7-8 and TRBJ1-5; 7 positions match TRBD1. The CDR3 runs to 16 residues. With V trimmed by 2 bases and J by 4 bases, 8 bases remained unmatched. From germline, CDR1 is SGHVS and CDR2 FQNEAQ. CDR3 coding DNA: TGTGCCAGCAGCTTAATACAGGGGCTTGAAAATCAGCCCCAGCATTTT. Translating gives CASSLIQGLENQPQHF. Variable domain in full (rest from reference TRBV7-8 and TRBJ1-5): GAGVSQSPRYKVAKRGQDVALRCDPISGHVSLFWYQQALGQGPEFLTYFQNEAQLDKSGLPSDRFFAERPEGSVSTLKIQRTQQEDSAVYLCASSLIQGLENQPQHFGDGTRLSIL.

The gene calls are TRBV29-1 and TRBJ2-1, with 7 bases that match TRBD1. Unmatched junction bases numbered 7, after V lost 8 bases and J lost 6 bases. The V gene's germline CDR1 is SQVTM and CDR2 ANQGSEA. The CDR3 is made up of 12 amino acids. The CDR3 DNA follows: TGCAGCTTAGGGACAGAGTTCAATGAGCAGTTCTTC. Protein sequence: CSLGTEFNEQFF.

V gene TRBV5-6 combines with J gene TRBJ2-3; unclear D gene. CDR3 length: 12 residues. V lost 0 bases to trimming and J lost 4 bases, with 3 bases between them. CDR1 is SGHDT, CDR2 YYEEEE, per germline. The chain's CDR3 is CASSLGADTQYF. DNA for the CDR3: TGTGCCAGCAGCTTGGGCGCAGATACGCAGTATTTT. Complete variable domain (other parts from reference TRBV5-6 and TRBJ2-3): DAGVTQSPTHLIKTRGQQVTLRCSPKSGHDTVSWYQQALGQGPQFIFQYYEEEERQRGNFPDRFSGHQFPNYSSELNVNALLLGDSALYLCASSLGADTQYFGPGTRLTVL.

The chain combines TRBV2 with TRBJ1-6, with 9 bases identical to TRBD1. Germline V gene data show CDR1 as SNHLY and CDR2 as FYNNEI. V lost 5 bases to trimming and J lost 10 bases; unmatched junction nucleotides: 6. This CDR3 has 14 amino acids. Written as DNA, the CDR3 is TGTGCCAGCAGTCAGACAGGGGGTGGCTCACCCCTCCACTTT. Translation gives CASSQTGGGSPLHF.

A single count supports this clone. V usage is TRBV6-5 and J usage is TRBJ1-5; tentative D call: TRBD1 (6 bases). From germline, CDR1 is MNHEY and CDR2 SVGAGI. V lost 4 bases, J lost 7 bases, and 14 bases lay in between. The CDR3 is 14 residues long. The CDR3 region has the DNA TGTGCCAGCAGTTCGACAGGTAATGAACAGCCCCAGCATTTT. It is translated as CASSSTGNEQPQHF.

V gene TRBV7-9 combines with J gene TRBJ1-2; no clear D gene. This CDR3 region has 14 residues. Germline CDR1 and CDR2: SEHNR and FQNEAQ (reference sequence). Trimming cost V 2 bases and J 6 bases, with 13 bases left between them. In DNA form, the CDR3 reads TGTGCCAGCAGCTTATCGGCGGATGTCGATGGCTACACCTTC. This encodes CASSLSADVDGYTF. The full variable domain, in which reference TRBV7-9 and TRBJ1-2 provide the parts outside the CDR3, is DTGVSQNPRHKITKRGQNVTFRCDPISEHNRLYWYRQTLGQGPEFLTYFQNEAQLEKSRLLSDRFSAERPKGSFSTLEIQRTEQGDSAMYLCASSLSADVDGYTFGSGTRLTVV.

The chain links TRBV3-1 (or the pseudogene TRBV3-2) to TRBJ2-7, with 7 bases identical to TRBD1. The CDR3 loop spans 14 amino acids. From germline, CDR1 is LGHDT and CDR2 YNNKEL (reference sequence). V was clipped by 3 bases and J by 4 bases; unmatched bases: 6. CDR3 sequence: CASSHTGTEYEQYF. The CDR3, as DNA: TGTGCCAGCAGCCATACCGGGACAGAATACGAGCAGTACTTC.

This chain joins TRBV21-1 and TRBJ1-4. TRBV21-1 is a pseudogene locus. The CDR3 loop spans 23 amino acids. The CDR3 DNA is TGTGCCAGCAGCAGGCCCCGCAAGCGATGGCACCCTGGCAAACTTACAACTAATGAAAAACTGTTTTTT. Its protein is CASSRPRKRWHPGKLTTNEKLFF.

The V and J genes are TRBV4-3 and TRBJ2-7; 9 positions agree with TRBD1. Trimming at V came to 4 bases and at J to 6 bases, leaving 13 bases not matched to a gene. This CDR3 has 16 amino acids. Germline CDR1 reads LGHNA; CDR2 reads YSLEER. The DNA of the CDR3 is TGCGCCAGCAGCCCCCAGGTTTGGGACAGGGCTATCGAGCAGTACTTC. Its protein is CASSPQVWDRAIEQYF.

The rearrangement joins TRBV19 to TRBJ2-5; tentative D call: TRBD2 (5 bases). Trimming stripped 3 bases from V and 3 bases from J, with 8 bases between. The CDR3 is 13 amino acids. CDR1 and CDR2 from the germline V gene are LNHDA and SQIVND (reference sequence). CDR3 in amino acids: CASSIRAEETQYF. CDR3 DNA: TGTGCCAGTAGTATTCGAGCGGAAGAGACCCAGTACTTC.

The chain uses TRBV3-1 (or the pseudogene TRBV3-2) and TRBJ1-1; D may be TRBD1 (5 bases). The germline gives CDR1 LGHDT, CDR2 YNNKEL (reference sequence). The length of the CDR3 is 11 residues. Trimming removed 4 bases at V and 10 bases at J, with 10 bases between. The DNA for the CDR3 is TGTGCCAGCAGCCTGGACGGGGGAGCTTTCTTT. As protein: CASSLDGGAFF.

The chain employs TRBV19 and TRBJ1-1; D is unresolved. The CDR3 has 13 residues. Per germline, CDR1 LNHDA and CDR2 SQIVND (reference sequence). Trimming left V 5 bases short and J 11 bases short, with 18 bases between. This CDR3 is CASSSGWEIGAFF. DNA of the CDR3: TGTGCCAGTAGTTCGGGGTGGGAGATCGGTGCTTTCTTT.

The CDR3 reads CSVSFGHLNTEAFF. Written as DNA, the CDR3 is TGCAGCGTTTCTTTTGGGCATTTGAACACTGAAGCTTTCTTT. The rearrangement joins TRBV29-1 to TRBJ1-1; D not resolved. Germline V gene sequence: CDR1 SQVTM, CDR2 ANQGSEA. The CDR3 spans 14 residues. Trimming removed 5 bases at V and 0 bases at J, with 13 bases between.

This clone was detected once. The gene calls are TRBV27 and TRBJ2-1; the D gene is possibly TRBD2 (6 bases). Germline V gene data show CDR1 as MNHEY and CDR2 as SMNVEV (reference sequence). With 6 bases removed from V and 9 bases from J, the gap between germline ends came to 15 bases. The CDR3 contains 13 residues. As DNA, the CDR3 is TGTGCCAGCAGCAAACCGGGACTCCGTGAGCAGTTCTTC. Protein: CASSKPGLREQFF.